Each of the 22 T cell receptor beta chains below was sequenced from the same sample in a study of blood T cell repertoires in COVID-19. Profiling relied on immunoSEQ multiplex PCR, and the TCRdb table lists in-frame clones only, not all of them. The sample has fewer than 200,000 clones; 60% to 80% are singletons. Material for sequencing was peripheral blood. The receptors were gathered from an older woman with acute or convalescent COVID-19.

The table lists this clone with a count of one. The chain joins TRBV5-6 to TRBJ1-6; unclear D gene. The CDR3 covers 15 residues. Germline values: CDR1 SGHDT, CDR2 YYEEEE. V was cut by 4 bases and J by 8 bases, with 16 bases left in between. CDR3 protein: CASSRWGREYSPLHF. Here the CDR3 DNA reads TGTGCCAGCAGCCGCTGGGGAAGGGAGTATTCACCCCTCCACTTT.

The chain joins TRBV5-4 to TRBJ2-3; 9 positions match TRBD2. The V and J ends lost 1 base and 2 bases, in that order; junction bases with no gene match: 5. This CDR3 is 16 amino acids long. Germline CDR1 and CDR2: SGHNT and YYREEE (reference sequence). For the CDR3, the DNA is TGTGCCAGCAGCTTGAGGCTAGCGGGACTCACAGATACGCAGTATTTT. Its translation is CASSLRLAGLTDTQYF. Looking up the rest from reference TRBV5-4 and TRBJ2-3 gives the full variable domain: ETGVTQSPTHLIKTRGQQVTLRCSSQSGHNTVSWYQQALGQGPQFIFQYYREEENGRGNFPPRFSGLQFPNYSSELNVNALELDDSALYLCASSLRLAGLTDTQYFGPGTRLTVL.

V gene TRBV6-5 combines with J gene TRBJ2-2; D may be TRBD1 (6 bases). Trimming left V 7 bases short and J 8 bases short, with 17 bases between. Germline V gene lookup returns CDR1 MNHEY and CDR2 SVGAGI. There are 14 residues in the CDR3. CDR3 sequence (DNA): TGTGCCAGCAACCCAGGGGTTTTCACAGGGGAGCTGTTTTTT. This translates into CASNPGVFTGELFF.

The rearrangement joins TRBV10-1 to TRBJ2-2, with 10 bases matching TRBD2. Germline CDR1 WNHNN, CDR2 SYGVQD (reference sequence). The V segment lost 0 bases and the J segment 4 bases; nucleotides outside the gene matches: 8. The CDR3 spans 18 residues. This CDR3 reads CASSESGLAGDITGELFF. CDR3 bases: TGCGCCAGCAGTGAGTCGGGCCTAGCGGGAGATATCACCGGGGAGCTGTTTTTT.

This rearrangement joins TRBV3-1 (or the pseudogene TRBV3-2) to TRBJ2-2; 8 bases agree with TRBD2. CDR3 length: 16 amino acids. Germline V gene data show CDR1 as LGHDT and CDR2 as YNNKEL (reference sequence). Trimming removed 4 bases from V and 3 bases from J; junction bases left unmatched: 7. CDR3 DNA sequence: TGTGCCAGCAGCCCGGGAGGGCTAAGGGACACCGGGGAGCTGTTTTTT. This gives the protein CASSPGGLRDTGELFF.

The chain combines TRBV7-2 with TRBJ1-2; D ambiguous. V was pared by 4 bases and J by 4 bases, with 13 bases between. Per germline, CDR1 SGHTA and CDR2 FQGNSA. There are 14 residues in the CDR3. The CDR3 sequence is CASSSQSGGYGYTF. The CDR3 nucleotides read TGTGCCAGCAGCTCCCAGTCAGGAGGCTATGGCTACACCTTC.

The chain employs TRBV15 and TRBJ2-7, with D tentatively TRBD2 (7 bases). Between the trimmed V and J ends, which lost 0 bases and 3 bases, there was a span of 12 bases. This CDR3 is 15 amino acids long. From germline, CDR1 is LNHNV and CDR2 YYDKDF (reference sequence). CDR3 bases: TGTGCCACCAGCAGAGATCAAAGGGGGGGCTACGAGCAGTACTTC. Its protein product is CATSRDQRGGYEQYF.

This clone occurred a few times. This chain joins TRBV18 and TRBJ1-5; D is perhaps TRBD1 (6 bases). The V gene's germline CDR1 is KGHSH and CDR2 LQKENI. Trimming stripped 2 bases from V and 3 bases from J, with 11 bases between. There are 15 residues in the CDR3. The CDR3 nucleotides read TGTGCCAGCTCACCAGCACAGGGTGCCAATCAGCCCCAGCATTTT. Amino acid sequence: CASSPAQGANQPQHF.

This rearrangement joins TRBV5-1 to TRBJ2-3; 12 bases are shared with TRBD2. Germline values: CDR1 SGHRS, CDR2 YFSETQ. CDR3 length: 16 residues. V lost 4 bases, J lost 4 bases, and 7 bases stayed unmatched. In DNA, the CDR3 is TGCGCCAGCAGCCCTGGGACTAGCGGGTCTCCAGATACGCAGTATTTT. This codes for CASSPGTSGSPDTQYF. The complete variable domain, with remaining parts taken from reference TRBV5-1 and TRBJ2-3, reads KAGVTQTPRYLIKTRGQQVTLSCSPISGHRSVSWYQQTPGQGLQFLFEYFSETQRNKGNFPGRFSGRQFSNSRSEMNVSTLELGDSALYLCASSPGTSGSPDTQYFGPGTRLTVL.

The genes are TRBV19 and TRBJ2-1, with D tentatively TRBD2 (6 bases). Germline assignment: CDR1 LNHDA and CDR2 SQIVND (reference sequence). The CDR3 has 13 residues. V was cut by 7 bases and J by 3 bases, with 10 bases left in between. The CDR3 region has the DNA TGTGCCAGTAATGTGGGGGGCTACAATGAGCAGTTCTTC. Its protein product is CASNVGGYNEQFF.

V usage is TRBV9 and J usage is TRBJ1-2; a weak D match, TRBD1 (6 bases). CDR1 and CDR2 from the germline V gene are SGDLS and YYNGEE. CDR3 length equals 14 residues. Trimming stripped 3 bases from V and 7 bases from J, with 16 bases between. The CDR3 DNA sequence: TGTGCCAGCAGCGAATTACAGGGTTTATCTGGCTACACCTTC. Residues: CASSELQGLSGYTF.

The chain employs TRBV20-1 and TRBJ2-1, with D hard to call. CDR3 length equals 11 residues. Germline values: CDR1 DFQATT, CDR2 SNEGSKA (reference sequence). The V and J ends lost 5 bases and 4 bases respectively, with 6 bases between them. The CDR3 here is CSAHQYNEQFF. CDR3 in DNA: TGCAGTGCTCACCAGTACAATGAGCAGTTCTTC.

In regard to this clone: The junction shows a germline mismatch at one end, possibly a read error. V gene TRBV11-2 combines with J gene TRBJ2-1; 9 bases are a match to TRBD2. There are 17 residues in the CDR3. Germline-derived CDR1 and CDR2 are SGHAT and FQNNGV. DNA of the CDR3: TGTGCCAGCAGCCTAGAGGAGCGGGAGGCGGGCTACAATGAGCAGTTCTTC. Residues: CASSLEEREAGYNEQFF.

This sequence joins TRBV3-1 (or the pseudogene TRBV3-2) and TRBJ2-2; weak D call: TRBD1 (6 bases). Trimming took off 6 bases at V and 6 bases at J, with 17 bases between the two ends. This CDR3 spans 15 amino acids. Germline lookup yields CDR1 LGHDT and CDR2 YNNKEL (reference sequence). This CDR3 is CASRHHRAQAGELFF. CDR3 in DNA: TGTGCCAGCAGACACCACAGGGCCCAAGCCGGGGAGCTGTTTTTT.

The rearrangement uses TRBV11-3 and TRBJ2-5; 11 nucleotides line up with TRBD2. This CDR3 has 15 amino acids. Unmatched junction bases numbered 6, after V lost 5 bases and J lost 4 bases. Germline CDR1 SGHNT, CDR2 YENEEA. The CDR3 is CASSLSGRVGETQYF. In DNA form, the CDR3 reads TGTGCCAGCAGCCTTAGCGGGAGGGTAGGAGAGACCCAGTACTTC.

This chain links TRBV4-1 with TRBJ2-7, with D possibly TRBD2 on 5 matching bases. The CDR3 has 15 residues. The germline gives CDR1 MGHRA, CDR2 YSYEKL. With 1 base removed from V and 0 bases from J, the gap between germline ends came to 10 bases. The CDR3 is CASSQGDGGSYEQYF. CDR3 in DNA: TGCGCCAGCAGCCAAGGAGACGGAGGCTCCTACGAGCAGTACTTC.

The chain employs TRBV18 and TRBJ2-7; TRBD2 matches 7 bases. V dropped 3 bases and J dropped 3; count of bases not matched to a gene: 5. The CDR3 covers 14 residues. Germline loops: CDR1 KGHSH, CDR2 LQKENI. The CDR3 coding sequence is TGTGCCAGCTCACCCGCAGCTAGCGGCTACGAGCAGTACTTC. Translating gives CASSPAASGYEQYF. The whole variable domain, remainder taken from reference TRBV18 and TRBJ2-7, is NAGVMQNPRHLVRRRGQEARLRCSPMKGHSHVYWYRQLPEEGLKFMVYLQKENIIDESGMPKERFSAEFPKEGPSILRIQQVVRGDSAAYFCASSPAASGYEQYFGPGTRLTVT.

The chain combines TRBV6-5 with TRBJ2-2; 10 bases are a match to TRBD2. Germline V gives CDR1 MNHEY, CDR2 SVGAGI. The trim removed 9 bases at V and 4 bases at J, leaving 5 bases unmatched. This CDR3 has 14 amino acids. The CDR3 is CASLAGEGTGELFF. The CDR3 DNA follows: TGTGCCAGTCTAGCGGGAGAAGGCACCGGGGAGCTGTTTTTT.

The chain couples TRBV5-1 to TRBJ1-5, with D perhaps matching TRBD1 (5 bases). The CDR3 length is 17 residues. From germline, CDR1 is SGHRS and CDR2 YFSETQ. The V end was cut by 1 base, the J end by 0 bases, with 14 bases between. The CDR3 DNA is TGCGCCAGCAGCTTGAGTGGCCCAGGGTATAGCAATCAGCCCCAGCATTTT. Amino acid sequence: CASSLSGPGYSNQPQHF.

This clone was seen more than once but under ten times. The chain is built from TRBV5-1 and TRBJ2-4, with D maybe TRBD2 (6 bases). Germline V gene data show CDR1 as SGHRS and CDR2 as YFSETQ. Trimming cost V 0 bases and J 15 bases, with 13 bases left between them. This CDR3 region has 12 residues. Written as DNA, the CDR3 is TGCGCCAGCAGCTTGGGGGGGGAGACCCCGTACTTC. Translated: CASSLGGETPYF.

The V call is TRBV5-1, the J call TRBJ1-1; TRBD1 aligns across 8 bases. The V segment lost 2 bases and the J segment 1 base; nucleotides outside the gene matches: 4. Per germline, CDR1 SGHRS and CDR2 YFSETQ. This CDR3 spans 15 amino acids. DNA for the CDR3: TGCGCCAGCAGCTTCCAGGGGGCTGGGAACACTGAAGCTTTCTTT. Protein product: CASSFQGAGNTEAFF.

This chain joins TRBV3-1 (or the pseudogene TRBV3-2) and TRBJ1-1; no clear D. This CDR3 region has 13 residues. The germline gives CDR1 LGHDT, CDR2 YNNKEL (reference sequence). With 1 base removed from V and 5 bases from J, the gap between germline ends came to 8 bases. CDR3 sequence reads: CASSQGLGTEAFF. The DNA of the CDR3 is TGTGCCAGCAGCCAAGGACTCGGGACTGAAGCTTTCTTT.